This T cell receptor (beta chain) appears in the sequencing data of a study of shared clonotypes between healthy human individuals (dated by TCRdb to about 2020). Context from the whole study: A couple of women and a few men aged 18 to 49 years were included in the cohort. To estimate repertoire size and how much clonotypes are shared between individuals, the study performed deep sequencing of blood TCR repertoires from a few healthy adults. Each donor's leukapheresis produced roughly between roughly 0.85 and 9 billion PBMCs. To increase sequencing depth and limit assay-specific biases, different laboratories used diverse techniques to prepare libraries and sequence TCR repertoires. For each donor, three plates each were used for CD4 naive and CD4 memory, two plates were used for CD8 naive, and one plate was used for CD8 memory.

Donors were healthy HIV-negative adults with no recently reported acute infections or vaccinations. All donors were Caucasian adults living in Nashville, Tennessee, USA. CD4+ T cells were enriched by magnetic negative selection; naive cells were then positively selected on CD45RA, and the negative fraction formed the memory subset. After blood collection by leukapheresis, PBMCs were isolated using Ficoll-Histopaque density gradient centrifugation and then cryopreserved in the vapor phase of liquid nitrogen. Analytical flow cytometry was used to check the purity and quantity of each magnetically sorted T cell population. Each sorted fraction had its genomic DNA isolated and then quantified by UV absorbance on a Nanodrop 2000c. Broad study findings and their caveats: Higher generation probabilities were observed for clonotypes shared by all four sorted-subset donors than for non-shared clonotypes. Pairwise subsampling indicated that sequencing depth was expected to affect the degree of clonotype sharing among donors. The small number of donors limited the genetic and exposure-history diversity represented. Larger estimated clonotype richness was generally found for naive subsets than for memory subsets. Rarefaction of sorted-subset datasets indicated incomplete sequencing despite the large sequencing depth. When a handful of donors were compared, the shared fraction of clonotypes was about 5% for naive CD4, about 4% for naive CD8, 2% to 2.5% for memory CD4, and 0.4% for memory CD8. Only blood was sampled, and tissue TCR repertoires likely differ from those in blood.

As to this clone: No antigen is known for it. No base quality information exists; no much larger clone differs at one position.

TCR CDR3 regions were amplified from genomic DNA by multiplex PCR using the deep immunoSEQ assay. Genomic DNA extracted from each cell subset was distributed evenly over all wells of several immunoSEQ 96-well plates, and each plate served as one replicate. For sorted subsets, approximately 0.2 ug of genomic DNA, equivalent to tens of thousands of T cell genomes, went into each replicate PCR. Purified libraries were measured with a Qubit 3.0 fluorometer, size-checked on a Bioanalyzer 2100, and measured again with the KAPA Library Quantification kit. Each immunoSEQ 96-well plate was sequenced on its own single-read 150-cycle Illumina NextSeq 550 flow cell. The authors' pipeline ran thus. The immunoSEQ output contained only junctional sequences without quality scores, so filtering could not match that applied to full-length reads. Sequences were annotated with PyIR, a Python wrapper for IgBLAST v1.9, using IMGT germline references to assign V/J genes and CDR3. Any read was removed if the V/J assignment was weak (E-value above 1e-6), the CDR3 was missing, or the read contained stop codons, out-of-frame junctions, or ambiguous translated residues. V3J clonotypes were defined as sequences sharing the same inferred V gene, J gene, and CDR3 amino acid sequence. Percentage overlap between repertoires was calculated by dividing the number of shared unique clonotypes by the size of the smaller repertoire. Repertoire richness was assessed with RTK rarefaction, the Chao1 estimator, and Recon v2.1 estimates of unobserved clonotypes. Generation probabilities were computed with OLGA for all TCRbeta clonotypes obtained by the gDNA method from several donors. TCRdb took this table from immuneACCESS and kept in-frame rearrangements with V and J called. Such tables lack part of the clones; where checked against another copy, unresolved V genes explain under half of the gap, and the rest is unexplained. The V and J calls and clone size come from that table; D and trimming were worked out from the DNA. This sample lists 2 million to 2.5 million clones; under 97% were detected once. Roughly 0.13% of the sample goes to the ten largest clones.

In the germline V gene, CDR1 corresponds to SGHRS and CDR2 to YFSETQ. V sheds 7 bases and J sheds 2 bases, leaving 16 bases between their ends. Its CDR3 holds 15 amino acids, cysteine through phenylalanine. Just the 45-base CDR3 DNA is kept, in frame starting at base 1. Material: naive CD4+ T cells sorted from blood. The cell subset or site label on this specimen signifies: CD45RA+ positively selected. Rearrangement joined TRBV5-1 to TRBJ1-3; the D segment could be TRBD1, given 5 matching bases. The TCR was taken from a man aged 18-30 years in good health. The sequence in DNA is TGCGCCAGCTGCCCGGGGGAGGTTCCTGGAAACACCATATATTTT. The translation is CASCPGEVPGNTIYF.